The 9 T cell receptor beta chains given below trace back to one sample, sequenced in a study of cytomegalovirus exposure and HLA in healthy donors. Only in-frame clones appear in the TCRdb table, and some are missing; sequencing was by immunoSEQ multiplex PCR. Here the sample spans some 110,000 clones, about nine tenths being singletons. The sequencing input was PBMCs. The receptors stem from a young woman in good health and CMV-seropositive.

The chain is built from TRBV7-2 and TRBJ2-1; the D gene is possibly TRBD1 (5 bases). Between the trimmed V and J ends, which lost 1 base and 4 bases, there was a span of 14 bases. Per germline, CDR1 SGHTA and CDR2 FQGNSA. This CDR3 spans 16 amino acids. DNA for the CDR3: TGTGCCAGCAGCTTAGGACAGCCGTGGACATACAATGAGCAGTTCTTC. Amino acids: CASSLGQPWTYNEQFF.

The chain has TRBV7-2 and TRBJ2-2; 8 nucleotides line up with TRBD2. V dropped 3 bases and J dropped 4; count of bases not matched to a gene: 7. The CDR3 has 16 amino acids. In germline, CDR1 is SGHTA, CDR2 FQGNSA. This CDR3 reads CASSFKRGGPTGELFF. The CDR3 DNA sequence: TGTGCCAGCAGCTTTAAACGGGGGGGCCCCACCGGGGAGCTGTTTTTT.

The chain is built from TRBV14 and TRBJ2-5, with D possibly matching TRBD2 (5 bases). Looked up from germline, CDR1 is SGHDN and CDR2 is FVKESK. Trimming removed 6 bases from V and 5 bases from J, with 7 bases in between. The CDR3 is made up of 11 amino acids. Written as DNA, the CDR3 is TGTGCCAGCAGTACGGGGGAGACCCAGTACTTC. Its translation: CASSTGETQYF.

This chain joins TRBV29-1 and TRBJ2-3, with TRBD1 identical over 7 bases. CDR1 and CDR2 from the germline V gene are SQVTM and ANQGSEA. Trimming removed 3 bases from V and 1 base from J; junction bases left unmatched: 7. The CDR3 sequence is 15 residues long. The CDR3 protein is CSVDSQGVGTDTQYF. For the CDR3, the DNA is TGCAGCGTTGACAGCCAGGGGGTGGGCACAGATACGCAGTATTTT.

The chain joins TRBV28 to TRBJ1-5; no reliable D call. Germline assignment: CDR1 MDHEN and CDR2 SYDVKM. The CDR3 is 14 amino acids. V was cut by 1 base and J by 0 bases, with 4 bases left in between. The CDR3 here is CASSLYNSNQPQHF. CDR3 nucleotides: TGTGCCAGCAGTTTATATAATAGCAATCAGCCCCAGCATTTT.

This clone came up once. J is TRBJ1-5 and V is TRBV5-6; no reliable D call. There are 13 residues in the CDR3. The germline V gene encodes CDR1 SGHDT and CDR2 YYEEEE. Trimming removed 5 bases from V and 4 bases from J, with 10 bases in between. CDR3 loop: CASSRHNNQPQHF. CDR3 coding DNA: TGTGCCAGCAGTCGTCACAATAATCAGCCCCAGCATTTT.

V gene TRBV15 combines with J gene TRBJ2-7, with D perhaps matching TRBD1 (6 bases). Germline V gives CDR1 LNHNV, CDR2 YYDKDF (reference sequence). The CDR3 contains 15 residues. Trimming cost V 0 bases and J 3 bases, with 12 bases left between them. The CDR3 loop is CATSREPQGNYEQYF. DNA for the CDR3: TGTGCCACCAGCAGAGAACCCCAGGGGAACTACGAGCAGTACTTC.

The gene calls are TRBV11-2 and TRBJ2-7; D possibly corresponds to TRBD1 (6 bases). Trimming stripped 5 bases from V and 4 bases from J, with 15 bases between. The CDR3 covers 14 residues. CDR1 SGHAT and CDR2 FQNNGV come from the germline V gene. The CDR3 DNA is TGTGCCAGCAGCAGCAGGGGATGGCCTTACGAGCAGTACGTC. Its protein product is CASSSRGWPYEQYV.

The chain joins TRBV2 to TRBJ1-6, with a tentative D call TRBD1 (5 bases). Trimming cost V 4 bases and J 3 bases, with 19 bases left between them. This CDR3 has 18 residues. Germline CDR1 SNHLY, CDR2 FYNNEI. DNA of the CDR3: TGTGCCAGCAGTGTCGGGTCCTTTAGGCAGGGCTATAATTCACCCCTCCACTTT. Protein sequence: CASSVGSFRQGYNSPLHF.